The 2 T cell receptor beta chains in this list originate from one sample, sequenced in a study of OX40 agonist ivuxolimab in advanced cancers. The data were produced by immunoSEQ multiplex PCR, yet TCRdb's version contains in-frame clones alone and is incomplete. Among about 77,000 clones, around nine tenths were seen once, and the ten largest hold around 4.4%. The sequences come from CD4+ or CD8+ T cells sorted from blood, collected in a trial of the OX40 agonist ivuxolimab. These receptors were collected from an adult with an advanced solid tumor such as melanoma, head and neck, liver or kidney cancer.

Remarks on this clone: Germline is not matched at one junction end, which may reflect a read error. This chain links TRBV7-7 with TRBJ2-5, with a weak D call TRBD2 (6 bases). CDR1 and CDR2 from the germline V gene are SSHAT and FNYEAQ (reference sequence). This CDR3 comprises 15 residues. The CDR3 is CASSLAEGHQETQYF. The CDR3 DNA reads TGTGCTAGCAGCTTAGCGGAGGGTCACCAAGAGACCCAGTACTTC.

This clone has just one count. The chain uses TRBV5-3 and TRBJ1-5; no definite D call. TRBV5-3 is given ORF status, its function remaining uncertain. The CDR3 has 15 residues. The germline V and J ends were trimmed by 4 bases and 5 bases, with 16 bases remaining between them. The CDR3: CARSPVDLSHQPQHF. The DNA of the CDR3 is TGTGCCAGAAGCCCTGTCGACCTAAGTCATCAGCCCCAGCATTTT.